The clone carrying this T cell receptor beta chain has a handful of counts. Its target is not known. Time point: pre-treatment sample, taken before nivolumab and TIL therapy. Enrollment ran from 2017 to early 2020. The CDR3 loop spans 11 amino acids. With 1 base removed from V and 10 bases from J, the gap between germline ends came to 4 bases. CDR1 and CDR2 (germline): SEHNR, FQNEAQ (reference sequence). The sample comes from a study of TIL therapy for anti-PD-1-resistant metastatic lung cancer. Study in general: Most patients had lung adenocarcinoma; a handful of tumors were EGFR-mutant, two ALK-rearranged; half smoked currently or formerly. Median tumor mutation burden was about 1.5 mutations per megabase. Study outcomes and limitations: TIL clonotype persistence in blood showed no apparent association with response.

The libraries were made with immunoSEQ v3. The data were produced by immunoSEQ multiplex PCR, yet TCRdb's version contains in-frame clones alone and is incomplete. The sample shows 50,000 to 65,000 clones, around four fifths of them seen only once. The TCR sequence derives from a person between 30 and 80 years old with non-small cell lung cancer. The specimen comprised blood, sampled at baseline. This chain links TRBV7-9 with TRBJ1-4; D remains ambiguous. The CDR3 DNA sequence: TGTGCCAGCAGCTTAGGGGGAAAACTGTTTTTT. Translating it yields CASSLGGKLFF. The full variable domain, with the rest looked up from reference TRBV7-9 and TRBJ1-4, is DTGVSQNPRHKITKRGQNVTFRCDPISEHNRLYWYRQTLGQGPEFLTYFQNEAQLEKSRLLSDRFSAERPKGSFSTLEIQRTEQGDSAMYLCASSLGGKLFFGSGTQLSVL.